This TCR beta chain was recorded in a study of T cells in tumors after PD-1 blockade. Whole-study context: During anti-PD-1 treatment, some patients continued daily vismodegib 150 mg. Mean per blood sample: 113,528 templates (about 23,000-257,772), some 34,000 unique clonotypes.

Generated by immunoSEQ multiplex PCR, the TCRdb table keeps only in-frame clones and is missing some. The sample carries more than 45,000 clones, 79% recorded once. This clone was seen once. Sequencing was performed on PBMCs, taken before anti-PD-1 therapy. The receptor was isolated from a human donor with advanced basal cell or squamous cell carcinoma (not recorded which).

The DNA for the CDR3 is TGCAGCGTTGCCCTACCCGGGACTAGTAGAAATGAGCAGTTCTTC. Translating gives CSVALPGTSRNEQFF. The V and J genes are TRBV29-1 and TRBJ2-1; TRBD2 matches at 8 bases. V shed 4 bases and J 7 bases; nucleotides not matched to a gene: 12. CDR1 is SQVTM, CDR2 ANQGSEA, per germline. This CDR3 spans 15 amino acids.